The clone carrying this T cell receptor beta chain was detected only once. The antigen is undetermined. It was CD45RO-negative cells, positively selected for CCR7, that made up naive CD8 cells, with terminally differentiated effector memory CD45RA+ cells excluded. Adult donors, all healthy and HIV-negative, had no recent acute infections or vaccinations. The donors, all of them Caucasian adults, lived in Nashville, Tennessee. In the sorted-subset replicate PCRs, approximately 200 ng DNA, some 30,000 T cell genomes, was used. Repertoires were generated with immunoSEQ multiplex PCR, while TCRdb's copy carries only in-frame clones and drops some. The sample includes approximately 590,000 clones, around 95% of them seen just once. This entry comes from a study of shared clonotypes between healthy human individuals. Whole-study findings and limits: Larger estimated richness was generally seen in naive subsets than in memory subsets.

V lost 6 bases and J lost 0, with 17 bases in between. The CDR3 has 16 amino acids. Germline V gene data show CDR1 as MDHEN and CDR2 as SYDVKM. This receptor was identified in a woman aged 25 to 45 in good health. V is TRBV28 and J is TRBJ1-2; D unclear. The sequenced sample consisted of naive CD8+ T cells sorted from blood. CDR3 sequence reads: CASRSDWERANYGYTF. DNA of the CDR3: TGTGCCAGCAGGTCCGACTGGGAACGAGCTAACTATGGCTACACCTTC.